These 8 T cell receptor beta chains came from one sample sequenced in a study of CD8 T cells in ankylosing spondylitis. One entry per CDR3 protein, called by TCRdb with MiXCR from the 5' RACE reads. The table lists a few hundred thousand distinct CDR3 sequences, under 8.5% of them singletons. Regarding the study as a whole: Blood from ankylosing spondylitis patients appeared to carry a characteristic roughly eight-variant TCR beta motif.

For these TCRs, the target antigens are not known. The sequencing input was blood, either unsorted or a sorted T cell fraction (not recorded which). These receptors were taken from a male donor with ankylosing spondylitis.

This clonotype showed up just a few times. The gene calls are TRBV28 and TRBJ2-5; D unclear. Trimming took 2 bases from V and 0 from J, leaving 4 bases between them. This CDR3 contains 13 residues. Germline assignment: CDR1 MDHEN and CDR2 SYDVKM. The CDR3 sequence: CASSLDYQETQYF. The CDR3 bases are TGTGCCAGCAGTTTAGACTACCAAGAGACCCAGTACTTC.

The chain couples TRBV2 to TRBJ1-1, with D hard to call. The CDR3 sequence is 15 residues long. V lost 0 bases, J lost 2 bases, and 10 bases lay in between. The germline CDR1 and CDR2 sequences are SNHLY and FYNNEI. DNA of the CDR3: TGTGCCAGCAGTGAAGCTCGGACCATTAACACTGAAGCTTTCTTT. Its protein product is CASSEARTINTEAFF.

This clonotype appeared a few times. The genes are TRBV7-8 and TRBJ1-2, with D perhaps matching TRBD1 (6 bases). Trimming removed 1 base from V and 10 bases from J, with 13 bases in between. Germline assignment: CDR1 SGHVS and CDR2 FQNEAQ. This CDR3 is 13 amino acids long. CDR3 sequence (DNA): TGTGCCAGCAGCTTAGGGGAGGGGGTGCTCTACACCTTC. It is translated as CASSLGEGVLYTF.

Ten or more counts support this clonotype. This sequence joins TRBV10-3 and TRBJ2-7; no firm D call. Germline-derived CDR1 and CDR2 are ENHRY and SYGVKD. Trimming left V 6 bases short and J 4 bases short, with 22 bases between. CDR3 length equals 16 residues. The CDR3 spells CAISPHSQRTKYEQYF. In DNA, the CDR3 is TGTGCCATCAGCCCCCACTCTCAGAGAACCAAATACGAGCAGTACTTC.

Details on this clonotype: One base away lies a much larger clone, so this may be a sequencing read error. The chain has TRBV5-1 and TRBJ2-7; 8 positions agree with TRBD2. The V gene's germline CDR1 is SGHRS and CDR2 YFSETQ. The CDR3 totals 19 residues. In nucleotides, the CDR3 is TGCACCAGCTCATCCTCATGGAGGGGAACGGGAGGGCCTTCCTACGAGCAGTACTTC. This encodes CTSSSSWRGTGGPSYEQYF.

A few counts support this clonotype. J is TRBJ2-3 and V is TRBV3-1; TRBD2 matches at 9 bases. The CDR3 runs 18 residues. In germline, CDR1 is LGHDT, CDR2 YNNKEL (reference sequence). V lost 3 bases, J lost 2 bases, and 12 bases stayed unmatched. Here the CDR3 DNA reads TGTGCCAGCAGCCACCAATTGGGGCTAGCGGGGCTCACAGATACGCAGTATTTT. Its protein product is CASSHQLGLAGLTDTQYF.

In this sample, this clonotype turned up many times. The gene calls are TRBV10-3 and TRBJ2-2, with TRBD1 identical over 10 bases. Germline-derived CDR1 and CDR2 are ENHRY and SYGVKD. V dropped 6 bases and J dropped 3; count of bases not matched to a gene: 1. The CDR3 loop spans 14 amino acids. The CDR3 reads CAISGTGDTGELFF. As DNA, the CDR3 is TGTGCCATCAGCGGGACAGGGGACACCGGGGAGCTGTTTTTT.

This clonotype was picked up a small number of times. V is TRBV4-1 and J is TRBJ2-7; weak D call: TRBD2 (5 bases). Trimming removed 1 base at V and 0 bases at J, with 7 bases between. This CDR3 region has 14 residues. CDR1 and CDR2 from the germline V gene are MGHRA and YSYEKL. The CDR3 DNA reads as TGCGCCAGCAGCCAAGGTAGCGACTCCTACGAGCAGTACTTC. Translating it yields CASSQGSDSYEQYF.